Below are 21 T cell receptor beta chains sequenced from a single sample in a study of cytotoxic CD8 clonotypes in ibrutinib-treated CLL. TCRdb's table, derived via immunoSEQ multiplex PCR, lists solely in-frame clones and lacks some. This sample yields some 70,000 clones, of which about 64% are seen a single time; roughly 5.7% belongs to the top ten. Here the sequenced sample was PBMCs, taken after 12 months of ibrutinib treatment. All receptors derive from a human donor with chronic lymphocytic leukemia.

The DNA of the CDR3 is TGTGCCAGCAGCTACCAAGGACTAGAGCACTACGAGCAGTACTTC. This gives the protein CASSYQGLEHYEQYF. The gene calls are TRBV5-4 and TRBJ2-7; 7 nucleotides line up with TRBD2. V was clipped by 3 bases and J by 3 bases; unmatched bases: 9. The germline V gene encodes CDR1 SGHNT and CDR2 YYREEE (reference sequence). The CDR3 loop spans 15 amino acids.

This chain connects TRBV9 to TRBJ2-7; D not resolved. The CDR3 sequence is 14 residues long. The V and J ends lost 0 bases and 3 bases respectively, with 10 bases between them. The germline V gene encodes CDR1 SGDLS and CDR2 YYNGEE. CDR3 nucleotides: TGTGCCAGCAGCGTAGCGGTCAGCAACTACGAGCAGTACTTC. Its translation is CASSVAVSNYEQYF.

This clone came up a few times. The gene calls are TRBV6-4 and TRBJ1-2; possible D gene TRBD1, 6 bases. Germline CDR1 reads MRHNA; CDR2 reads SNTAGT. The CDR3 is 15 amino acids. Trimming left V 3 bases short and J 6 bases short, with 17 bases between. CDR3 in DNA: TGTGCCAGCAGTGAGAGTTGGGGCAGGGGTGATGGCTACACCTTC. Protein sequence: CASSESWGRGDGYTF.

V gene TRBV4-3 combines with J gene TRBJ2-3; possibly TRBD2 for D (5 bases). In germline, CDR1 is LGHNA, CDR2 YSLEER. This CDR3 spans 16 amino acids. V was clipped by 0 bases and J by 1 base, with 11 bases between them. The CDR3 is CASSQEASFGTDTQYF. Written as DNA, the CDR3 is TGCGCCAGCAGCCAAGAAGCTAGCTTCGGCACAGATACGCAGTATTTT.

In DNA, the CDR3 is TGTGCCAGCAGAGACCGAATGAACACTGAAGCTTTCTTT. Its translation is CASRDRMNTEAFF. This chain joins TRBV6-5 and TRBJ1-1; D remains unclear. The germline gives CDR1 MNHEY, CDR2 SVGAGI. V gave up 6 bases and J gave up 0 bases, with 8 bases separating them. This CDR3 spans 13 amino acids.

J is TRBJ1-5 and V is TRBV19; 8 bases map to TRBD1. The germline V gene encodes CDR1 LNHDA and CDR2 SQIVND (reference sequence). The CDR3 totals 15 residues. After removal of 7 bases from V and 2 bases from J, the junction contained 7 bases not matched to a gene. The CDR3 sequence: CASTLGQVGNQPQHF. The DNA for the CDR3 is TGTGCCAGTACCCTGGGACAGGTTGGCAATCAGCCCCAGCATTTT.

CDR3: CASTENTEAFF. The CDR3 DNA is TGTGCCAGCACCGAGAACACTGAAGCTTTCTTT. The chain is built from TRBV6-1 and TRBJ1-1; D remains ambiguous. Germline lookup yields CDR1 MNHNS and CDR2 SASEGT. V dropped 7 bases and J dropped 1 base, with 4 bases sitting between them. CDR3 size: 11 residues.

CDR3 DNA: TGTGCCAGTAGTCCTCTAGAGGGGCTTATATCCGGGGAGCTGTTTTTT. It specifies CASSPLEGLISGELFF. The rearrangement links TRBV19 to TRBJ2-2; the D gene could be TRBD1 or TRBD2 (5 bases each). From germline, CDR1 is LNHDA and CDR2 SQIVND (reference sequence). V shed 5 bases and J shed 6 bases, with 19 bases lying between them. This CDR3 region has 16 residues. The whole variable domain, filled in from reference TRBV19 and TRBJ2-2, reads DGGITQSPKYLFRKEGQNVTLSCEQNLNHDAMYWYRQDPGQGLRLIYYSQIVNDFQKGDIAEGYSVSREKKESFPLTVTSAQKNPTAFYLCASSPLEGLISGELFFGEGSRLTVL.

This clone was detected only a few times. This chain connects TRBV9 to TRBJ1-1; D call uncertain. The germline CDR1 and CDR2 sequences are SGDLS and YYNGEE. V gave up 0 bases and J gave up 0 bases, with 9 bases separating them. This CDR3 region has 15 residues. This chain's CDR3 is CASSVDERMNTEAFF. In DNA form, the CDR3 reads TGTGCCAGCAGCGTAGACGAGAGGATGAACACTGAAGCTTTCTTT.

This clone has more than one count but fewer than ten. The chain employs TRBV5-1 and TRBJ2-7; possible D gene TRBD1, 6 bases. This CDR3 has 14 residues. The germline V gene has CDR1 SGHRS and CDR2 YFSETQ. Deletions cut 0 bases from V and 3 bases from J, with 10 bases between. The CDR3 DNA follows: TGCGCCAGCAGCTTGGGACAGGCAGACTACGAGCAGTACTTC. The encoded protein is CASSLGQADYEQYF.

This clone was recorded once. The gene calls are TRBV7-9 and TRBJ1-1; D uncertain. Germline CDR1 SEHNR, CDR2 FQNEAQ (reference sequence). V was trimmed by 8 bases and J by 4 bases, leaving 14 bases between them. The CDR3 extends over 13 amino acids. The CDR3 here is CASDPGKGTEAFF. As DNA, the CDR3 is TGTGCCAGCGACCCGGGGAAGGGCACTGAAGCTTTCTTT.

The V gene is TRBV10-3, the J gene TRBJ1-1; weak D call: TRBD1 (5 bases). This CDR3 region has 11 residues. The V gene's germline CDR1 is ENHRY and CDR2 SYGVKD. Trimming took 7 bases from V and 4 from J, leaving 7 bases between them. CDR3 residues: CAITGSTEAFF. For the CDR3, the DNA is TGTGCCATCACAGGGAGCACTGAAGCTTTCTTT.

This clone has only a few counts. The chain couples TRBV2 to TRBJ1-5, with D possibly TRBD1 on 5 matching bases. CDR1 is SNHLY, CDR2 FYNNEI, per germline. The CDR3 is 14 amino acids. The ends were cut back, 6 bases at V and 3 bases at J, with 12 bases in the middle. The CDR3 region is CASRGDVNNQPQHF. DNA for the CDR3: TGTGCCAGCAGGGGGGACGTAAACAATCAGCCCCAGCATTTT.

In this sample, this clone turned up once. V gene TRBV19 combines with J gene TRBJ2-5; tentative D call: TRBD2 (6 bases). V was clipped by 6 bases and J by 4 bases, with 18 bases between them. There are 15 residues in the CDR3. Per the germline V gene, CDR1 is LNHDA and CDR2 is SQIVND (reference sequence). CDR3 loop: CASSYSGGRLETQYF. The CDR3 DNA reads TGTGCCAGTAGCTACTCCGGGGGAAGGCTAGAGACCCAGTACTTC.

This clone has a single count. V is TRBV5-6 and J is TRBJ2-5; 10 bases are a match to TRBD1. The CDR3 consists of 15 residues. Germline-derived CDR1 and CDR2 are SGHDT and YYEEEE. The J segment lost 4 bases and the V segment lost 3 bases, leaving 6 bases of the junction unmatched. The CDR3: CASSSGQGWIETQYF. The CDR3 bases are TGTGCCAGCAGCTCGGGACAGGGGTGGATAGAGACCCAGTACTTC.

V is TRBV7-9 and J is TRBJ1-2, with a possible D match to TRBD1 (6 bases). V lost 1 base and J 4 bases, leaving 13 bases between the germline ends. Germline-derived CDR1 and CDR2 are SEHNR and FQNEAQ (reference sequence). The CDR3 is 15 residues long. CDR3 nucleotide sequence: TGTGCCAGCAGCTTAGGTGGGGGGCTCGGCTATGGCTACACCTTC. Amino acid sequence: CASSLGGGLGYGYTF. Combining the CDR3 with reference TRBV7-9 and TRBJ1-2 gives the whole variable domain DTGVSQNPRHKITKRGQNVTFRCDPISEHNRLYWYRQTLGQGPEFLTYFQNEAQLEKSRLLSDRFSAERPKGSFSTLEIQRTEQGDSAMYLCASSLGGGLGYGYTFGSGTRLTVV.

This rearrangement joins TRBV5-1 to TRBJ2-4; perhaps TRBD2 as D (6 bases). Germline V gene data show CDR1 as SGHRS and CDR2 as YFSETQ. The CDR3 has 16 amino acids. V lost 0 bases and J lost 1, with 11 bases in between. The CDR3 region has the DNA TGCGCCAGCAGCTTGGCGGGGGAGGAGGCCAAAAACATTCAGTACTTC. This sequence encodes CASSLAGEEAKNIQYF.

This clone has a handful of counts. The rearrangement links TRBV9 to TRBJ2-7; D unresolved. The germline V gene has CDR1 SGDLS and CDR2 YYNGEE. V lost 2 bases and J 6 bases, leaving 12 bases between the germline ends. The CDR3 sequence is 13 residues long. CDR3 in amino acids: CASSVGQDGEQYF. In nucleotides, the CDR3 is TGTGCCAGCAGCGTCGGTCAGGACGGCGAGCAGTACTTC.

The genes are TRBV30 and TRBJ1-6; D not certain. This CDR3 has 13 residues. Trimming removed 0 bases at V and 8 bases at J, with 8 bases between. Germline V lookup: CDR1 GTSNPN, CDR2 SVGIG (reference sequence). Here the CDR3 DNA reads TGTGCCTGGAGTGTGGGGTTGGATTCACCCCTCCACTTT. Its protein product is CAWSVGLDSPLHF.

This clone was counted a single time. V gene TRBV6-5 combines with J gene TRBJ2-7; possibly TRBD1 for D (6 bases). The CDR3 spans 13 residues. V lost 4 bases and J 3 bases, leaving 10 bases between the germline ends. CDR1 MNHEY and CDR2 SVGAGI come from the germline V gene. Here the CDR3 DNA reads TGTGCCAGCAGTTCTACAGGGAGCTACGAGCAGTACTTC. This translates into CASSSTGSYEQYF.

The rearrangement uses TRBV11-2 and TRBJ1-1; a weak D match, TRBD1 (6 bases). This CDR3 comprises 15 residues. In germline, CDR1 is SGHAT, CDR2 FQNNGV. Trimming removed 5 bases at V and 6 bases at J, with 19 bases between. CDR3 DNA sequence: TGTGCCAGCAGCACGAAACAGGGCATATGGCCTGAAGCTTTCTTT. It is translated as CASSTKQGIWPEAFF.